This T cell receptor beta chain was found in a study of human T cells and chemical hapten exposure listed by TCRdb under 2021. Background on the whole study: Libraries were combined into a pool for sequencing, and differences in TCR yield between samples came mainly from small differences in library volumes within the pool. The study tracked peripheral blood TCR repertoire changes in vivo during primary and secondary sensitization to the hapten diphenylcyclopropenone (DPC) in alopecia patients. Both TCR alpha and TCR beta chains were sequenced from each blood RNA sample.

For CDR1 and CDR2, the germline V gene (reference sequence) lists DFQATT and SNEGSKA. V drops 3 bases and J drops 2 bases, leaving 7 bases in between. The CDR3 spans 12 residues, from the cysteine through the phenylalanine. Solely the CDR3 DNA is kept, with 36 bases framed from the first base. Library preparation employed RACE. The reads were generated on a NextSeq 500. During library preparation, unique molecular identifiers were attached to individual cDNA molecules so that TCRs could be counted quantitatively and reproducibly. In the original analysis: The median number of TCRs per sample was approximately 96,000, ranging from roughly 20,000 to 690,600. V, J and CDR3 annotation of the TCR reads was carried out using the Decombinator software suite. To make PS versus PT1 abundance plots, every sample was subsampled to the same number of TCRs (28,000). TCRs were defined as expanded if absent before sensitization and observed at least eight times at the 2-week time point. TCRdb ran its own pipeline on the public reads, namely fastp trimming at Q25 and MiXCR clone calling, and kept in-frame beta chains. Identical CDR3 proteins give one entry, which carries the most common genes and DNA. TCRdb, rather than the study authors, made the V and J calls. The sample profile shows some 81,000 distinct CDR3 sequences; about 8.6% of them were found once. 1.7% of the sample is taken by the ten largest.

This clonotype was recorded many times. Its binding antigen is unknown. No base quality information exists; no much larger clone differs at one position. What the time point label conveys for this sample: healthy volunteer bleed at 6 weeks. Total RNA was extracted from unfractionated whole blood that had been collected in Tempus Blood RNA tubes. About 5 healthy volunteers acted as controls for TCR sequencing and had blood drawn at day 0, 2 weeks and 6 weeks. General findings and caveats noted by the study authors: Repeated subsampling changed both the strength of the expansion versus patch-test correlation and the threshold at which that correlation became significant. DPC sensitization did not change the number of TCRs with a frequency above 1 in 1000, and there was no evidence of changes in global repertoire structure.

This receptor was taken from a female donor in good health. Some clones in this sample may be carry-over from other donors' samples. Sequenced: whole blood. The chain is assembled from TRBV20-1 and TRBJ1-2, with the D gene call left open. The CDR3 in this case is CSASQLNYGYTF. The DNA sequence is TGCAGTGCTAGTCAGTTAAACTATGGCTACACCTTC.